The sample holds a few counts of the clone carrying this T cell receptor (beta chain). The source of the sample is a study of blood T cell repertoires in COVID-19. Background on the study: The United States, Italy and Spain were the sources of the acute and convalescent COVID-19 samples. PBMCs, B-cell-depleted T cells, or T cells provided the cDNA or gDNA that made up the material.

Looked up from germline, CDR1 is LNHNV and CDR2 is YYDKDF (reference sequence). The V and J ends lost 0 bases and 3 bases respectively, with 8 bases between them. The CDR3 consists of 14 residues. Original data processing: Amplification of reference gene primers provided the estimated nucleated cell counts. Data came from immunoSEQ multiplex PCR; TCRdb stores just in-frame clones and leaves some out. V, J and clone size reflect that table, while D and trimming were determined from the DNA. The data contain tens of thousands of clones, 75% to 90% of them singletons. The TCR sequence derives from a human donor in a cohort sampled during active COVID-19. The sample taken for sequencing was peripheral blood. The chain uses TRBV15 and TRBJ1-1; D not certain. The DNA for the CDR3 is TGTGCCACCAGCAGAGATGCATCAGACACTGAAGCTTTCTTT. It yields the protein CATSRDASDTEAFF.